The 15 T cell receptor beta chains presented below share a single source sample, sequenced in a study of response to subunit inactivated influenza vaccine. TCRdb re-analysed the RT-PCR reads in MiXCR, keeping a single row per CDR3 protein. The table lists approximately 500,000 distinct CDR3 sequences, approximately 20% of them singletons. These same data were also listed under a study on T cells expressing NK-cell markers. That report notes: Libraries used 5'RACE template switching adding universal primer site and UMIs.

This specimen was CD4+ T cells sorted from PBMCs, taken 11 to 12 days after vaccination. The receptor set was obtained from a man aged 50-59 years who received an inactivated influenza vaccine.

This clonotype was counted between two and nine times. The rearrangement uses TRBV20-1 and TRBJ1-1; possible D gene TRBD1, 5 bases. Trimming took off 4 bases at V and 2 bases at J, with 11 bases between the two ends. Germline CDR1 reads DFQATT; CDR2 reads SNEGSKA (reference sequence). CDR3 length equals 13 residues. This chain's CDR3 is CSAKGTDNTEAFF. The CDR3 bases are TGCAGTGCTAAGGGGACTGACAACACTGAAGCTTTCTTT.

The rearrangement joins TRBV28 to TRBJ2-5; TRBD2 is a possible D gene (5 bases). The V end was cut by 5 bases, the J end by 2 bases, with 18 bases between. Germline V gene lookup returns CDR1 MDHEN and CDR2 SYDVKM. The CDR3 runs 16 residues. In DNA form, the CDR3 reads TGTGCCAGCAGTGCCCCACGAGGACTTACACAAGAGACCCAGTACTTC. Amino acid sequence: CASSAPRGLTQETQYF. Full variable domain (remainder filled in from reference TRBV28 and TRBJ2-5): DVKVTQSSRYLVKRTGEKVFLECVQDMDHENMFWYRQDPGLGLRLIYFSYDVKMKEKGDIPEGYSVSREKKERFSLILESASTNQTSMYLCASSAPRGLTQETQYFGPGTRLLVL.

This clonotype has only a few counts. The chain combines TRBV30 with TRBJ2-1, with 7 positions matching TRBD2. CDR1 and CDR2 (germline): GTSNPN, SVGIG (reference sequence). V trimming: 5 bases; J trimming: 6 bases; junction bases outside the gene matches: 10. CDR3 length equals 14 residues. CDR3 residues: CAWGRGGASNEQFF. The CDR3 DNA reads TGTGCCTGGGGGAGGGGAGGGGCATCCAATGAGCAGTTCTTC.

The J gene is TRBJ2-7, the V gene TRBV5-5; 7 nucleotides line up with TRBD1. The V gene end was trimmed by 0 bases and the J gene end by 2 bases; junction bases not matched to a gene: 5. The CDR3 has 15 residues. CDR1 and CDR2 (germline): SGHKS, YYEKEE (reference sequence). The CDR3 here is CASSLERGPTYEQYF. Written as DNA, the CDR3 is TGTGCCAGCAGCTTGGAGAGGGGGCCTACCTACGAGCAGTACTTC. The whole variable domain, filled in from reference TRBV5-5 and TRBJ2-7, reads DAGVTQSPTHLIKTRGQQVTLRCSPISGHKSVSWYQQVLGQGPQFIFQYYEKEERGRGNFPDRFSARQFPNYSSELNVNALLLGDSALYLCASSLERGPTYEQYFGPGTRLTVT.

This clonotype was picked up a small number of times. This rearrangement joins TRBV15 to TRBJ2-7; D is unclear. CDR1 is LNHNV and CDR2 is YYDKDF in the germline V gene (reference sequence). The CDR3 spans 13 residues. Trimming removed 0 bases at V and 1 base at J, with 4 bases between. The CDR3 sequence: CATSREQSYEQYF. For the CDR3, the DNA is TGTGCCACCAGCAGAGAGCAATCCTACGAGCAGTACTTC.

This clonotype was seen a handful of times. The genes are TRBV12-3 or TRBV12-4 and TRBJ1-6; D is unresolved. V was clipped by 1 base and J by 7 bases, with 8 bases between them. CDR3 length: 14 residues. CDR3 in amino acids: CASSLDTRNSPLHF. The CDR3 nucleotides are TGTGCCAGCAGTTTAGACACGCGAAATTCACCCCTCCACTTT.

The chain couples TRBV5-1 to TRBJ2-3; a possible D gene is TRBD2 (6 bases). V lost 0 bases and J 3 bases, leaving 11 bases between the germline ends. The V gene's germline CDR1 is SGHRS and CDR2 YFSETQ. The CDR3 sequence is 15 residues long. The CDR3 protein is CASSLGGVTTDTQYF. The DNA for the CDR3 is TGCGCCAGCAGCTTGGGGGGGGTCACTACAGATACGCAGTATTTT.

Only a few counts were recorded for this clonotype. The chain is built from TRBV9 and TRBJ2-7; D is unclear. Germline CDR1 reads SGDLS; CDR2 reads YYNGEE. CDR3 length: 13 residues. Trimming pared 4 bases from V and 9 bases from J, leaving 17 bases between. CDR3 sequence reads: CASSSGPLRGQYF. CDR3 coding DNA: TGTGCCAGCAGCTCCGGTCCCCTACGAGGGCAGTACTTC. The whole variable domain, filled in from reference TRBV9 and TRBJ2-7, reads DSGVTQTPKHLITATGQRVTLRCSPRSGDLSVYWYQQSLDQGLQFLIQYYNGEERAKGNILERFSAQQFPDLHSELNLSSLELGDSALYFCASSSGPLRGQYFGPGTRLTVT.

V usage is TRBV29-1 and J usage is TRBJ1-1; no clear D gene. CDR3 length equals 11 residues. With 4 bases removed from V and 1 base from J, the gap between germline ends came to 4 bases. Germline V gives CDR1 SQVTM, CDR2 ANQGSEA. The CDR3 region has the DNA TGCAGCGTTGGACGGAACACTGAAGCTTTCTTT. Protein sequence: CSVGRNTEAFF.

This clonotype has only a few counts. The rearrangement uses TRBV18 and TRBJ2-1; 13 nucleotides line up with TRBD2. Trimming took 5 bases from V and 7 from J; bases not matched to a gene: 14. Germline CDR1 reads KGHSH; CDR2 reads LQKENI. This CDR3 is built from 18 residues. The CDR3 sequence: CASSTRTSGRANVNEQFF. The CDR3 DNA reads TGTGCCAGCTCAACTCGGACTAGCGGGAGAGCAAACGTAAATGAGCAGTTCTTC.

The chain couples TRBV20-1 to TRBJ2-3, with D perhaps matching TRBD1 (5 bases). CDR3 length: 14 residues. Trimming cost V 5 bases and J 0 bases, with 12 bases left between them. The germline gives CDR1 DFQATT, CDR2 SNEGSKA (reference sequence). The chain's CDR3 is CSAPQDTSTDTQYF. For the CDR3, the DNA is TGCAGTGCTCCCCAGGACACTAGCACAGATACGCAGTATTTT.

The V and J genes are TRBV11-2 and TRBJ2-1, with D hard to call. The CDR3 is made up of 13 amino acids. The V gene's germline CDR1 is SGHAT and CDR2 FQNNGV. V was shortened by 0 bases and J by 7 bases, with 7 bases between the two germline ends. The CDR3 reads CASSLDLANEQFF. CDR3 in DNA: TGTGCCAGCAGCTTAGATCTGGCGAATGAGCAGTTCTTC.

This clonotype showed up just once. The V gene is TRBV24-1, the J gene TRBJ2-5, with D perhaps matching TRBD2 (5 bases). The CDR3 is 14 amino acids. V was pared by 1 base and J by 7 bases, with 12 bases between. Germline CDR1 KGHDR, CDR2 SFDVKD. The CDR3 loop reads CATSDFRPGGTQYF. The CDR3 nucleotides read TGTGCCACCAGTGATTTTCGACCAGGAGGGACCCAGTACTTC.

The CDR3 coding sequence is TGTGCCAGCAGCTTAGGGGTCAGGGTCCGGCAGCCCCAGCATTTT. Its protein product is CASSLGVRVRQPQHF. The rearrangement joins TRBV7-8 to TRBJ1-5; D possibly corresponds to TRBD1 (5 bases). Trimming took 1 base from V and 7 from J, leaving 14 bases between them. Germline CDR1 reads SGHVS; CDR2 reads FQNEAQ. The CDR3 is 15 amino acids.

This clonotype was detected a few times. The J gene is TRBJ1-3, the V gene TRBV2; D gene unclear. Trimming took 6 bases from V and 0 from J, leaving 9 bases between them. CDR3 size: 14 residues. The germline V gene has CDR1 SNHLY and CDR2 FYNNEI. This chain's CDR3 is CASSGSGSGNTIYF. CDR3 DNA sequence: TGTGCCAGCAGCGGCTCTGGCTCTGGAAACACCATATATTTT.